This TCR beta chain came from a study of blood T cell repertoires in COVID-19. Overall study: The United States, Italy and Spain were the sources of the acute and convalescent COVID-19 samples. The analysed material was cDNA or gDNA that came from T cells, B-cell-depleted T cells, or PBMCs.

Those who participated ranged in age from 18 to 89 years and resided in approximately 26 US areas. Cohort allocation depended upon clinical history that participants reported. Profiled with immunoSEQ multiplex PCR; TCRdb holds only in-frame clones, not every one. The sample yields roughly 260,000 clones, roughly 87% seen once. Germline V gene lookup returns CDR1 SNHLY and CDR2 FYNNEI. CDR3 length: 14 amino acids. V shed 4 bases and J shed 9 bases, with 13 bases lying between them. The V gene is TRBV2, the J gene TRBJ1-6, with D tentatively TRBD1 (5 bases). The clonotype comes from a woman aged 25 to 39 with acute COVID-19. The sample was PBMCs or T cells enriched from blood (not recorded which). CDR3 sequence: CASSVNRMLSPLHF. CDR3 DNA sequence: TGTGCCAGCAGTGTGAACAGGATGCTTTCACCCCTCCACTTT.